Below are 18 T cell receptor beta chains sequenced from a single sample in a study of T cell changes during pregnancy in multiple sclerosis. Repertoires were generated with immunoSEQ multiplex PCR, while TCRdb's copy carries only in-frame clones and drops some. Here the sample spans about 20,000 clones, around 89% being singletons. The material sequenced was CD8+ T cells from peripheral blood mononuclear cells, taken in the third trimester of pregnancy. Source of these receptors: a female donor in good health, enrolled as a control in a pregnancy study.

The chain recombines TRBV21-1 with TRBJ1-5; TRBD1 is the table's D call, not checked against the DNA. TRBV21-1 is annotated as a pseudogene. CDR3 length equals 17 residues. CDR3 residues: CASSKVQDLNSNQPQHF. The DNA of the CDR3 is TGTGCCAGCAGCAAAGTTCAGGATTTGAATAGCAATCAGCCCCAGCATTTT.

The CDR3 region has the DNA TGTGCCAGCAGCAGGGGGCTCCACAATGAGCAGTTCTTC. This codes for CASSRGLHNEQFF. The chain recombines TRBV6-5 with TRBJ2-1; 8 bases are a match to TRBD1. The V segment lost 6 bases and the J segment 5 bases; nucleotides outside the gene matches: 3. The CDR3 loop spans 13 amino acids. Germline CDR1 MNHEY, CDR2 SVGAGI.

The gene calls are TRBV5-6 and TRBJ1-5, with D uncertain. Looked up from germline, CDR1 is SGHDT and CDR2 is YYEEEE. CDR3 length: 16 amino acids. V was pared by 4 bases and J by 0 bases, with 14 bases between. The CDR3, as DNA: TGTGCCAGCAGCGTAGGTTGGGAGGTTAGCAATCAGCCCCAGCATTTT. Translation gives CASSVGWEVSNQPQHF.

This chain connects TRBV4-1 to TRBJ2-7; D gene unclear. Germline CDR1 is MGHRA and CDR2 is YSYEKL. The CDR3 is 16 amino acids. The germline V and J ends were trimmed by 0 bases and 1 base, with 13 bases remaining between them. The CDR3 nucleotides read TGCGCCAGCAGCCAAGATGTGTGGCAGCGTTCCTACGAGCAGTACTTC. Encoded protein: CASSQDVWQRSYEQYF.

In this sample, this clone turned up once. This chain uses TRBV27 with TRBJ2-1; 10 bases align to TRBD1. The V segment lost 4 bases and the J segment 4 bases; nucleotides outside the gene matches: 4. Germline CDR1 and CDR2: MNHEY and SMNVEV (reference sequence). The CDR3 is 15 amino acids. In DNA form, the CDR3 reads TGTGCCAGCAGTTCAGGACAGGGGGGATACAATGAGCAGTTCTTC. It encodes CASSSGQGGYNEQFF.

This clone was observed once. J is TRBJ1-1 and V is TRBV6-5; D remains ambiguous. CDR1 is MNHEY, CDR2 SVGAGI, per germline. CDR3 length: 12 residues. Deletions cut 6 bases from V and 5 bases from J, with 10 bases between. The CDR3 spells CASRTGWTEAFF. CDR3 DNA sequence: TGTGCCAGCAGGACGGGGTGGACTGAAGCTTTCTTT.

This rearrangement joins TRBV6-5 to TRBJ1-1; D possibly corresponds to TRBD1 (5 bases). This CDR3 region has 13 residues. Germline V gene lookup returns CDR1 MNHEY and CDR2 SVGAGI. V was cut by 8 bases and J by 1 base, with 11 bases left in between. The CDR3 coding sequence is TGTGCCAGCCAGGATGGACAGAACACTGAAGCTTTCTTT. Its translation: CASQDGQNTEAFF.

The chain couples TRBV4-3 to TRBJ2-3; 7 bases are a match to TRBD2. V lost 4 bases to trimming and J lost 4 bases; unmatched junction nucleotides: 11. The germline gives CDR1 LGHNA, CDR2 YSLEER. The CDR3 spans 16 residues. The CDR3 sequence: CASSPDPRESPDTQYF. CDR3 nucleotides: TGCGCCAGCAGCCCAGACCCGCGGGAGAGCCCAGATACGCAGTATTTT.

This clone is categorized as medium-sized. This rearrangement joins TRBV4-3 to TRBJ2-3; TRBD2 is a possible D gene (6 bases). Germline CDR1 reads LGHNA; CDR2 reads YSLEER. With 1 base removed from V and 6 bases from J, the gap between germline ends came to 20 bases. The CDR3 spans 17 residues. For the CDR3, the DNA is TGCGCCAGCAGCCAAGCCCCAGGCGGGAACGATCGGGATACGCAGTATTTT. Residues: CASSQAPGGNDRDTQYF.

This chain uses TRBV27 with TRBJ2-7; D remains unclear. Trimming stripped 3 bases from V and 1 base from J, with 7 bases between. Germline loops: CDR1 MNHEY, CDR2 SMNVEV (reference sequence). CDR3 length equals 13 residues. In DNA form, the CDR3 reads TGTGCCAGCAGTTTGTCTCTTTCCTACGAGCAGTACTTC. This encodes CASSLSLSYEQYF.

CDR3 region: CASSQEIAGGPSTDTQYF. In DNA form, the CDR3 reads TGTGCCAGCAGCCAAGAGATAGCGGGAGGACCTAGCACAGATACGCAGTATTTT. V gene TRBV4-2 combines with J gene TRBJ2-3, with 10 nucleotides matching TRBD2. The CDR3 consists of 18 residues. The germline gives CDR1 LGHNA, CDR2 YNFKEQ. V gave up 0 bases and J gave up 0 bases; unmatched junction bases: 6.

This sequence joins TRBV5-1 and TRBJ2-7, with D hard to call. Germline V lookup: CDR1 SGHRS, CDR2 YFSETQ. This CDR3 spans 13 amino acids. The V end was cut by 0 bases, the J end by 3 bases, with 7 bases between. The chain's CDR3 is CASSLAIHYEQYF. The CDR3, as DNA: TGCGCCAGCAGCTTGGCCATCCACTACGAGCAGTACTTC.

V is TRBV5-5 and J is TRBJ2-3, with TRBD2 as a possible D gene (6 bases). The V gene lost 2 bases and the J gene lost 3 bases, with 7 bases spanning the gap. The germline V gene encodes CDR1 SGHKS and CDR2 YYEKEE (reference sequence). The CDR3 is 13 residues long. CDR3 sequence: CASSFRGTDTQYF. The CDR3 region has the DNA TGTGCCAGCAGCTTCCGGGGGACAGATACGCAGTATTTT.

The chain carries TRBV25-1 and TRBJ2-2; D uncertain. This CDR3 spans 13 amino acids. Trimming took 6 bases from V and 5 from J, leaving 10 bases between them. From germline, CDR1 is MGHDK and CDR2 SYGVNS. The CDR3 region is CASSRLVTGELFF. In DNA form, the CDR3 reads TGTGCCAGCAGCAGACTCGTGACCGGGGAGCTGTTTTTT.

The rearrangement links TRBV15 to TRBJ1-4; no firm D call. CDR1 is LNHNV and CDR2 is YYDKDF in the germline V gene (reference sequence). The V gene lost 5 bases and the J gene lost 8 bases, with 18 bases spanning the gap. The CDR3 length is 15 residues. The CDR3 here is CATSEVNLRGEKLFF. Here the CDR3 DNA reads TGTGCCACCAGCGAAGTGAACCTTAGAGGGGAAAAACTGTTTTTT. The full variable domain, its missing parts supplied by reference TRBV15 and TRBJ1-4, is DAMVIQNPRYQVTQFGKPVTLSCSQTLNHNVMYWYQQKSSQAPKLLFHYYDKDFNNEADTPDNFQSRRPNTSFCFLDIRSPGLGDTAMYLCATSEVNLRGEKLFFGSGTQLSVL.

The rearrangement links TRBV10-2 to TRBJ1-5; D possibly corresponds to TRBD1 (6 bases). Trimming stripped 6 bases from V and 4 bases from J, with 10 bases between. The CDR3 sequence is 13 residues long. Germline CDR1 and CDR2: WSHSY and SAAADI. CDR3 nucleotides: TGCGCCAGCAGCCGGACAGCGAATCAGCCCCAGCATTTT. Its translation is CASSRTANQPQHF.

V is TRBV9 and J is TRBJ2-1, with 9 bases identical to TRBD2. The V gene end was trimmed by 3 bases and the J gene end by 4 bases; junction bases not matched to a gene: 5. The CDR3 extends over 15 amino acids. Germline loops: CDR1 SGDLS, CDR2 YYNGEE. The CDR3 loop is CASSERGELYNEQFF. The CDR3 region has the DNA TGTGCCAGCAGCGAGCGGGGGGAATTATACAATGAGCAGTTCTTC.

V and J are TRBV7-8 and TRBJ2-7; 8 bases fit TRBD2. V lost 0 bases and J lost 0; bases outside the gene matches: 4. The CDR3 is 16 residues long. CDR1 is SGHVS and CDR2 is FQNEAQ in the germline V gene. The CDR3 sequence: CASSLASGTSSYEQYF. The CDR3, as DNA: TGTGCCAGCAGCTTAGCTAGCGGGACGAGCTCCTACGAGCAGTACTTC.